A selection of T cell receptor beta chains follows, all from one sample in a study of cytomegalovirus exposure and HLA in healthy donors. Clones were sequenced by immunoSEQ multiplex PCR, and TCRdb holds only the in-frame ones, with some missing. Among about 160,000 clones, roughly 73% were seen once, and the ten largest hold under 1.5%. The specimen sequenced was PBMCs. These receptors were collected from a woman between 25 and 40 years old in good health and CMV-seronegative. CDR3s include the opening cysteine and the closing phenylalanine or tryptophan. The D gene is left open where the match is weak. The size entry is marked missing in some rows and otherwise reads once, few, many or a size class.

clone size	D gene	J gene	V gene	CDR3 DNA	CDR3 protein
NA	TRBD1	TRBJ2-7	TRBV28	TGTGCCAGCAGTCGGCCGGGACAGAGGTCCTACGAGCAGTACTTC	CASSRPGQRSYEQYF
few	TRBD2	TRBJ2-2	TRBV5-5	TGTGCCAGCAGCCCTTGGACTAGCGCGGGCGGGGAGCTGTTTTTT	CASSPWTSAGGELFF
NA	TRBD1	TRBJ1-6	TRBV18	TGTGCCAGCTCACCGGACAGGGGTAATTCACCCCTCCACTTT	CASSPDRGNSPLHF
NA	NA	TRBJ1-2	TRBV9	TGTGCCAGCAGCGTATCCGTATTTTATGGCTACACCTTC	CASSVSVFYGYTF
NA	TRBD1	TRBJ2-7	TRBV18	TGTGCCAGCTCGCAACAGGGGAGACGCGAGCAGTACTTC	CASSQQGRREQYF
few	NA	TRBJ1-1	TRBV2	TGTGCCAGCAGTGTATGGGGCGCACACGAAGCTTTCTTT	CASSVWGAHEAFF
NA	TRBD1	TRBJ1-5	TRBV5-8	TGTGCCAGCAGCTTGGACCCGGGACAGGGGACTTATCAGCCCCAGCATTTT	CASSLDPGQGTYQPQHF
once	TRBD1	TRBJ2-7	TRBV15	TGTGCCACCAGCAGACCGACAGGGAAAGAGCAGTACTTC	CATSRPTGKEQYF
NA	TRBD1	TRBJ2-2	TRBV7-9	TGTGCCAGCAGCTTACCCAGGGACAGCTACACCGGGGAGCTGTTTTTT	CASSLPRDSYTGELFF
NA	NA	TRBJ1-1	TRBV7-3	TGTGCCAGCAGCTTAAAAGCAAACACTGAAGCTTTCTTT	CASSLKANTEAFF
NA	TRBD1	TRBJ1-1	TRBV13	TGTGCCAGCAGCCCAAGACAGGGGGCGAGCACTGAAGCTTTCTTT	CASSPRQGASTEAFF
NA	NA	TRBJ1-4	TRBV11-3	TGTGCCAGCAGCTTAGATCTTATAAAACTGTTTTTT	CASSLDLIKLFF
NA	NA	TRBJ2-7	TRBV5-6	TGTGCCAGCAGCAGGGATTCGGGGGAGCAGTACTTC	CASSRDSGEQYF
NA	TRBD2	TRBJ2-5	TRBV5-5	TGTGCCAGCAGCTTGGGTTCTGGGGGGGGGTACCAAGAGACCCAGTACTTC	CASSLGSGGGYQETQYF
few	NA	TRBJ1-1	TRBV28	TGTGCCAGCAGTTTACCGCCCGCAAGACAGGTGAACACTGAAGCTTTCTTT	CASSLPPARQVNTEAFF
NA	TRBD1	TRBJ1-2	TRBV5-1	TGCGCCAGCAGCACAACAGGGGGCGGGGCCCTTTATGGCTACACCTTC	CASSTTGGGALYGYTF
NA	NA	TRBJ2-3	TRBV10-2	TGCGCCAGCAGTGACGATGGTAGCGGCACAGATACGCAGTATTTT	CASSDDGSGTDTQYF
few	NA	TRBJ2-7	TRBV6-5	TGTGCCAGCAGTTACCGGACATTTGTTAGGAACTACGAGCAGTACTTC	CASSYRTFVRNYEQYF
NA	TRBD1	TRBJ2-3	TRBV28	TGTGCCAGCAGTGTAGGACAGGGGGCAGATACGCAGTATTTT	CASSVGQGADTQYF
NA	NA	TRBJ1-4	TRBV6-1	TGTGCCAGCAGTGAAGCGGGGTTTGTGGGGCGTGAAAAACTGTTTTTT	CASSEAGFVGREKLFF
NA	TRBD2	TRBJ2-1	TRBV30	TGTGCCTGGAGTTGGGGACTAGCGGGGGCCAATGAGCAGTTCTTC	CAWSWGLAGANEQFF
NA	TRBD1	TRBJ1-4	TRBV6-1	TGTGCCAGCAGTGAAGACGGGGGTGGGACAGATAATGAAAAACTGTTTTTT	CASSEDGGGTDNEKLFF
few	NA	TRBJ1-6	TRBV5-8	TGTGCCAGCAGCCCAGGACAGTATAATTCACCCCTCCACTTT	CASSPGQYNSPLHF
NA	TRBD1	TRBJ1-1	TRBV29-1	TGCAGCGTTGAAGAAAGAACCACAGGGGGTATCTCGAACACTGAAGCTTTCTTT	CSVEERTTGGISNTEAFF
NA	TRBD2	TRBJ2-7	TRBV7-9	TGTGCCAGCAGCAGAGCGGGGGGCTTCTACGAGCAGTACTTC	CASSRAGGFYEQYF
few	TRBD2	TRBJ2-1	TRBV30	TGTGCCTGTCGACTAGCGGGGGGTACCAATGAGCAGTTCTTC	CACRLAGGTNEQFF
NA	NA	TRBJ2-7	TRBV4-1	TGCGCCAGCAGCCAACTCCGTGGACAGCCGAGCTCCTACGAGCAGTACTTC	CASSQLRGQPSSYEQYF
NA	TRBD1	TRBJ1-1	TRBV9	TGTGCCAGCAGCCCGAGGCAGGGGGCGACGGCTGAAGCTTTCTTT	CASSPRQGATAEAFF
NA	NA	TRBJ2-4	TRBV28	TGTGCCAGCAGTTTATTTGGCCTCAATGTCATTCAGTACTTC	CASSLFGLNVIQYF
once	TRBD2	TRBJ2-3	TRBV7-2	TGTGCCAGCAGCTTACTCGGGGGGGCCGATACGCAGTATTTT	CASSLLGGADTQYF
NA	TRBD1	TRBJ2-1	TRBV13	TGTGCCAGCAGCTTGGGACAGGGGCATCGAAATGAGCAGTTCTTC	CASSLGQGHRNEQFF
NA	TRBD2	TRBJ2-5	TRBV27	TGTGCCAGCAGTTTAATCGGGGGGGGCGTGGAGACCCAGTACTTC	CASSLIGGGVETQYF
NA	TRBD1	TRBJ1-2	TRBV6-1	TGTGCCAGCAGTCCCGGACAGGGGGCTTCCTATGGCTACACCTTC	CASSPGQGASYGYTF
NA	TRBD1	TRBJ1-1	TRBV5-1	TGCGCCAGCAATCCCGGGCCCCCGACAGGGGGCTTTACTGAAGCTTTCTTT	CASNPGPPTGGFTEAFF
NA	TRBD2	TRBJ2-3	TRBV7-3	TGTGCCAGCAGCCCAGCGGGGGGGCGGACAGATATGCAGTATTTT	CASSPAGGRTDMQYF
NA	NA	TRBJ2-5	TRBV28	TGTGCCAGCAGTTTCCAGAATCAAGAGACCCAGTACTTC	CASSFQNQETQYF
NA	NA	TRBJ2-2	TRBV28	TGTGCCAGCAGTGCGGGCGGGCTCGGCGGGGAGCTGTTTTTT	CASSAGGLGGELFF
NA	TRBD1	TRBJ2-4	TRBV19	TGTGCCAGTAGTTTCCAGGGATCAGGGGGTGCAAACATTCAGTACTTC	CASSFQGSGGANIQYF
NA	NA	TRBJ2-1	TRBV27	TGTGCCACGAGAAAATGGGGAGTTAGGACGTTTTCCTACAATGAGCAGTTCTTC	CATRKWGVRTFSYNEQFF
few	TRBD1	TRBJ2-7	TRBV5-1	TGCGCCAGCAGCTGGACCGGGACAGCAAACGAGCAGTACTTC	CASSWTGTANEQYF
NA	TRBD1	TRBJ1-1	TRBV4-1	TGCGCCAGCAGCTGGACAGGAGACACTGAAGCTTTCTTT	CASSWTGDTEAFF
NA	TRBD1	TRBJ2-7	TRBV27	TGTGCCAGCAGTGGGACAGTGAAGGTCAAAAATGGCGAGCAGTACTTC	CASSGTVKVKNGEQYF
NA	NA	TRBJ2-2	TRBV6-1	TGTGCCAGCAGTGAACTACGGTCGACCGGGGAGCTGTTTTTT	CASSELRSTGELFF
few	NA	TRBJ2-7	TRBV29-1	TGCAGCGTTGAAGATGTCAACGAGCAGTACTTC	CSVEDVNEQYF
NA	TRBD1	TRBJ1-4	TRBV5-4	TGTGCCAGCAGCATACAGGGGGCTAGTGAAAAACTGTTTTTT	CASSIQGASEKLFF
NA	NA	TRBJ2-1	TRBV2	TGTGCCAGCAGTGAAATAAATGAGCAGTTCTTC	CASSEINEQFF
few	NA	TRBJ1-2	TRBV19	TGTGCCAGTACTCACACAGGGTATGGCTACACCTTC	CASTHTGYGYTF
NA	NA	TRBJ2-3	TRBV29-1	TGCAGCGTTGAACAGGGGTTAACAGATACGCAGTATTTT	CSVEQGLTDTQYF